This T cell receptor beta chain was sequenced in a study of T cells in localized non-small cell lung cancer. V lost 7 bases and J 0 bases, leaving 12 bases between the germline ends. The CDR3 has 14 residues. Germline CDR1 LNHDA, CDR2 SQIVND (reference sequence). General study results and limits: Heterogeneity is still possible, as just one tumor region was sequenced. Uninvolved neighboring lung showed the greatest T cell clonality, exceeding tumor. The study detected a median around 50 of the top 100 tumor clones in adjacent lung.

Sequencing was performed with immunoSEQ multiplex PCR; in TCRdb, only in-frame clones are kept and a portion is missing. This table holds roughly 23,000 clones, about 90% found once. A word on this clone: The antigen is undetermined.

The receptor comes from an older male donor with stage I squamous cell lung carcinoma. The source was peripheral blood, collected before any cancer treatment. The gene calls are TRBV19 and TRBJ1-2; maybe TRBD1 (6 bases). The CDR3 DNA reads as TGTGCCAGTACTACAGGGATAGCTAACTATGGCTACACCTTC. Translated, it gives CASTTGIANYGYTF.